The rows below give T cell receptor beta chains drawn from one sample of a study of T cell repertoires in cytomegalovirus infection. No cognate antigen is known for these TCRs. TCRdb re-derived calls from the reads in MiXCR, one entry per CDR3 protein. Among about 920,000 distinct CDR3 sequences, 31% were seen once, and the ten largest hold over 11%. The sample was cultured CD8+ T cells from PBMCs, taken from culture after CMV antigen stimulation. The receptor source for this set is a human donor in good health (CMV status not recorded). Some clones in this sample may be carry-over from other donors' samples. Each CDR3 is given with its conserved first and last residue. D genes are given only for firm matches. Size is omitted from some rows. Given values are once, few, many or a class for expanded clones.

J gene: TRBJ2-3
V gene: TRBV7-9
clone size: few
D gene: TRBD2
CDR3 protein: CASSSLAGETDTQYF
CDR3 DNA: TGTGCCAGCAGCTCACTAGCGGGGGAGACAGATACGCAGTATTTT

J gene: TRBJ1-5
V gene: TRBV6-2/TRBV6-3
clone size: few
D gene: TRBD1
CDR3 protein: CASSYRSTGFSNQPQHF
CDR3 DNA: TGTGCCAGCAGTTACCGCTCGACAGGGTTTAGCAATCAGCCCCAGCATTTT

J gene: TRBJ2-1
V gene: TRBV7-4
clone size: NA
D gene: TRBD1
CDR3 protein: CASSSTRQGARSYNEQFF
CDR3 DNA: TGTGCCAGCAGCTCCACACGACAGGGGGCCAGGTCCTACAATGAGCAGTTCTTC

J gene: TRBJ2-5
V gene: TRBV15
clone size: NA
D gene: NA
CDR3 protein: CATSSVAETQYF
CDR3 DNA: TGTGCCACCAGCTCTGTGGCGGAGACCCAGTACTTC

J gene: TRBJ2-5
V gene: TRBV4-3
clone size: NA
D gene: NA
CDR3 protein: CASSQDEAGPQETQYF
CDR3 DNA: TGCGCCAGCAGCCAAGACGAGGCAGGACCACAAGAGACCCAGTACTTC

J gene: TRBJ2-5
V gene: TRBV7-2
clone size: many
D gene: TRBD2
CDR3 protein: CASSSRLAGVSGTQYF
CDR3 DNA: TGTGCCAGCAGCTCCCGACTAGCGGGGGTATCGGGGACCCAGTACTTC

J gene: TRBJ1-5
V gene: TRBV18
clone size: NA
D gene: NA
CDR3 protein: CASSPWGAQRNQPQHF
CDR3 DNA: TGTGCCAGCTCACCATGGGGGGCGCAACGCAATCAGCCCCAGCATTTT

J gene: TRBJ1-2
V gene: TRBV4-1
clone size: few
D gene: NA
CDR3 protein: CASSQVKGGGYGYTF
CDR3 DNA: TGCGCCAGCAGCCAAGTGAAGGGAGGTGGATATGGCTACACCTTC

J gene: TRBJ2-3
V gene: TRBV7-8
clone size: many
D gene: NA
CDR3 protein: CASSFDDAGIDTQYF
CDR3 DNA: TGTGCCAGCAGCTTCGATGACGCGGGGATAGATACGCAGTATTTT

J gene: TRBJ2-1
V gene: TRBV2
clone size: NA
D gene: TRBD2
CDR3 protein: CASSEFDSGGGGNEQFF
CDR3 DNA: TGTGCCAGCAGTGAATTCGATAGCGGGGGAGGTGGCAATGAGCAGTTCTTC

J gene: TRBJ1-1
V gene: TRBV6-2/TRBV6-3
clone size: NA
D gene: NA
CDR3 protein: CASKEEREAEAFF
CDR3 DNA: TGTGCCAGCAAGGAGGAGAGAGAAGCTGAAGCTTTCTTT

J gene: TRBJ1-2
V gene: TRBV2
clone size: NA
D gene: TRBD1
CDR3 protein: CASSADRPNYGYTF
CDR3 DNA: TGTGCCAGCAGTGCGGACAGGCCCAACTATGGCTACACCTTC

J gene: TRBJ1-3
V gene: TRBV7-6
clone size: few
D gene: NA
CDR3 protein: CASSLGTRAFSGNTIYF
CDR3 DNA: TGTGCCAGCAGCTTAGGTACCCGGGCCTTCTCTGGAAACACCATATATTTT

J gene: TRBJ1-1
V gene: TRBV5-1
clone size: few
D gene: TRBD1
CDR3 protein: CASSRGQDTEAFF
CDR3 DNA: TGCGCCAGCAGCAGAGGACAGGACACTGAAGCTTTCTTT

J gene: TRBJ1-4
V gene: TRBV4-1
clone size: few
D gene: TRBD1
CDR3 protein: CASSQDFPTGVREKLFF
CDR3 DNA: TGCGCCAGCAGCCAAGATTTCCCGACAGGGGTTAGGGAAAAACTGTTTTTT

J gene: TRBJ1-1
V gene: TRBV12-3/TRBV12-4
clone size: NA
D gene: NA
CDR3 protein: CASSFREWMNTEAFF
CDR3 DNA: TGTGCCAGCAGTTTCCGGGAGTGGATGAACACTGAAGCTTTCTTT

J gene: TRBJ2-3
V gene: TRBV10-2
clone size: NA
D gene: NA
CDR3 protein: CAIHNTGTDTQYF
CDR3 DNA: TGCGCCATACACAATACGGGTACGGATACGCAGTATTTT

J gene: TRBJ1-2
V gene: TRBV6-1
clone size: few
D gene: NA
CDR3 protein: CASSESSWGYTF
CDR3 DNA: TGTGCCAGCAGTGAATCCAGTTGGGGCTACACCTTC

J gene: TRBJ2-2
V gene: TRBV6-8
clone size: NA
D gene: NA
CDR3 protein: CASSYLGRGLRELFF
CDR3 DNA: TGTGCCAGCAGTTACCTAGGCAGGGGTTTGCGGGAGCTGTTTTTT

J gene: TRBJ1-1
V gene: TRBV7-9
clone size: few
D gene: NA
CDR3 protein: CASSPDPSEAFF
CDR3 DNA: TGTGCCAGCAGCCCTGACCCAAGTGAAGCTTTCTTT

J gene: TRBJ2-1
V gene: TRBV6-2/TRBV6-3
clone size: few
D gene: TRBD2
CDR3 protein: CASSYLAGVPGEQFF
CDR3 DNA: TGTGCCAGCAGTTATCTAGCGGGGGTCCCGGGTGAGCAGTTCTTC

J gene: TRBJ1-5
V gene: TRBV5-6
clone size: NA
D gene: NA
CDR3 protein: CASSPRGTRGNQPQHF
CDR3 DNA: TGTGCCAGCAGTCCGAGGGGGACCCGGGGCAATCAGCCTCAGCATTTT

J gene: TRBJ1-1
V gene: TRBV12-3/TRBV12-4
clone size: many
D gene: NA
CDR3 protein: CASSLSGRNTEAFF
CDR3 DNA: TGTGCCAGCAGTTTATCAGGGAGGAACACTGAAGCTTTCTTT

J gene: TRBJ2-1
V gene: TRBV12-3/TRBV12-4
clone size: few
D gene: TRBD2
CDR3 protein: CASSFKRGGGDEQFF
CDR3 DNA: TGTGCCAGCAGTTTTAAGCGGGGGGGCGGAGATGAGCAGTTCTTC

J gene: TRBJ2-3
V gene: TRBV6-6
clone size: NA
D gene: TRBD1
CDR3 protein: CASSYWTGTGVTDTQYF
CDR3 DNA: TGTGCCAGCAGTTACTGGACGGGGACAGGGGTCACAGATACGCAGTATTTT

J gene: TRBJ2-1
V gene: TRBV27
clone size: many
D gene: NA
CDR3 protein: CASSLTGYNEQFF
CDR3 DNA: TGTGCCAGCAGCTTAACGGGATACAATGAGCAGTTCTTC

J gene: TRBJ2-2
V gene: TRBV19
clone size: many
D gene: NA
CDR3 protein: CASSIFQGLNTGELFF
CDR3 DNA: TGTGCCAGTAGTATATTCCAAGGATTAAACACCGGGGAGCTGTTTTTT

J gene: TRBJ2-4
V gene: TRBV2
clone size: few
D gene: TRBD2
CDR3 protein: CASSGWGGDAKNIQYF
CDR3 DNA: TGTGCCAGCAGTGGTTGGGGAGGGGATGCCAAAAACATTCAGTACTTC

J gene: TRBJ2-2
V gene: TRBV12-3/TRBV12-4
clone size: NA
D gene: NA
CDR3 protein: CASSFTGEVGELFF
CDR3 DNA: TGTGCCAGCAGTTTCACAGGGGAGGTCGGGGAGCTGTTTTTT

J gene: TRBJ2-3
V gene: TRBV4-3
clone size: NA
D gene: NA
CDR3 protein: CASSQDRGGRLNTQYF
CDR3 DNA: TGCGCCAGCAGCCAAGATAGGGGGGGCCGGTTGAATACGCAGTATTTT

J gene: TRBJ2-1
V gene: TRBV6-2/TRBV6-3
clone size: once
D gene: NA
CDR3 protein: CASSYNVAGRLYNEQFF
CDR3 DNA: TGTGCCAGCAGTTACAATGTCGCGGGGCGGCTCTACAATGAGCAGTTCTTC

J gene: TRBJ2-5
V gene: TRBV7-4
clone size: NA
D gene: NA
CDR3 protein: CASSLGSGTVETQYF
CDR3 DNA: TGTGCCAGCAGCTTAGGTTCCGGGACTGTGGAGACCCAGTACTTC

J gene: TRBJ2-1
V gene: TRBV5-6
clone size: NA
D gene: TRBD2
CDR3 protein: CASTFTSGGAWEQFF
CDR3 DNA: TGTGCCAGCACCTTTACTAGCGGGGGGGCCTGGGAGCAGTTCTTC

J gene: TRBJ2-7
V gene: TRBV7-6
clone size: NA
D gene: NA
CDR3 protein: CASSYRGTGKTGPENEQYF
CDR3 DNA: TGTGCCAGCAGCTATAGAGGCACAGGTAAAACTGGTCCGGAGAACGAGCAGTACTTC

J gene: TRBJ1-2
V gene: TRBV7-2
clone size: many
D gene: NA
CDR3 protein: CASSHQRGTNYGYTF
CDR3 DNA: TGTGCCAGCAGCCACCAACGTGGCACCAACTATGGCTACACCTTC

J gene: TRBJ1-5
V gene: TRBV6-6
clone size: NA
D gene: NA
CDR3 protein: CANSYVVGPLNQPQHF
CDR3 DNA: TGTGCCAACAGTTACGTCGTAGGGCCCCTCAATCAGCCCCAGCATTTT

J gene: TRBJ1-2
V gene: TRBV6-1
clone size: few
D gene: NA
CDR3 protein: CASSEEYREGGYTF
CDR3 DNA: TGTGCCAGCAGTGAAGAGTACAGGGAGGGTGGCTACACCTTC

J gene: TRBJ2-5
V gene: TRBV6-2/TRBV6-3
clone size: NA
D gene: NA
CDR3 protein: CASSFSLAVLETQYF
CDR3 DNA: TGTGCCAGCAGTTTCAGCCTGGCGGTGTTGGAGACCCAGTACTTC

J gene: TRBJ1-1
V gene: TRBV12-3/TRBV12-4
clone size: few
D gene: NA
CDR3 protein: CASSLDHTEAFF
CDR3 DNA: TGTGCCAGCAGTTTGGACCACACTGAAGCTTTCTTT

J gene: TRBJ1-1
V gene: TRBV25-1
clone size: few
D gene: NA
CDR3 protein: CASSEWGAIPEAFF
CDR3 DNA: TGTGCCAGCAGTGAATGGGGAGCTATCCCCGAAGCTTTCTTT

J gene: TRBJ1-2
V gene: TRBV9
clone size: NA
D gene: TRBD1
CDR3 protein: CASSPLDRGSPLNYGYTF
CDR3 DNA: TGTGCCAGCAGCCCCCTGGACAGGGGATCCCCACTAAACTATGGCTACACCTTC

J gene: TRBJ2-7
V gene: TRBV7-6
clone size: NA
D gene: NA
CDR3 protein: CASSLASGWHEQYF
CDR3 DNA: TGTGCCAGCAGTTTAGCCTCGGGGTGGCACGAGCAGTACTTC

J gene: TRBJ2-3
V gene: TRBV7-6
clone size: NA
D gene: NA
CDR3 protein: CASSLKLGGFTDTQYF
CDR3 DNA: TGTGCCAGCAGCTTAAAACTGGGTGGCTTCACAGATACGCAGTATTTT

J gene: TRBJ1-3
V gene: TRBV15
clone size: NA
D gene: NA
CDR3 protein: CATSRRSGNTIYF
CDR3 DNA: TGTGCCACCAGCCGCCGGTCTGGAAACACCATATATTTT